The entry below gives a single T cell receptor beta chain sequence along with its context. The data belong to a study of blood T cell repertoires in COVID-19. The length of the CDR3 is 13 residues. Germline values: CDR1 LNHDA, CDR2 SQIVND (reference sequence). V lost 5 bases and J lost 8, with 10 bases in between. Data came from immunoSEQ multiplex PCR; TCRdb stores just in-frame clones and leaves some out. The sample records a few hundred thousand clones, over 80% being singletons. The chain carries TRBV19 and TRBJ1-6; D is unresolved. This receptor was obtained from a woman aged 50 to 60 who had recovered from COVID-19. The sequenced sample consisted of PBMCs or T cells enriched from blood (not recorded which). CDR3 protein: CASSPERDSPLHF. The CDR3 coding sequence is TGTGCCAGTAGTCCCGAACGGGATTCACCCCTCCACTTT.